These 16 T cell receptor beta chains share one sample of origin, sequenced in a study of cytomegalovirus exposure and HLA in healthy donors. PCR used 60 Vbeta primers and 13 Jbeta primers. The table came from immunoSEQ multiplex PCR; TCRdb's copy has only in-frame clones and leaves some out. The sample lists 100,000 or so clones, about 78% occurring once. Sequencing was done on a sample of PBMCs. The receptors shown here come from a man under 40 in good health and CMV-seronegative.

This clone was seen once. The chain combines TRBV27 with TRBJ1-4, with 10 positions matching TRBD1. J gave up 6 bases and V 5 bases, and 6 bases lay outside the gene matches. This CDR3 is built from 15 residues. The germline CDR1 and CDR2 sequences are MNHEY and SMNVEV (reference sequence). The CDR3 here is CASSGTGVGYEKLFF. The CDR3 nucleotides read TGTGCCAGCAGTGGGACAGGGGTGGGCTATGAAAAACTGTTTTTT.

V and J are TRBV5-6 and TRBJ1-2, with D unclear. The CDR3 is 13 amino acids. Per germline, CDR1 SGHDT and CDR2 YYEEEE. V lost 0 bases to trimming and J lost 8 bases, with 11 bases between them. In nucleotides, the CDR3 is TGTGCCAGCAGCTTGGCGGCAGGAAGGGGCTACACCTTC. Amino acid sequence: CASSLAAGRGYTF.

The chain's CDR3 is CASSPGQPTGELFF. The CDR3 DNA sequence: TGTGCCAGCAGCCCGGGACAGCCCACCGGGGAGCTGTTTTTT. The chain links TRBV5-6 to TRBJ2-2; 7 positions agree with TRBD1. With V trimmed by 4 bases and J by 4 bases, 4 bases remained unmatched. This CDR3 region has 14 residues. Germline CDR1 is SGHDT and CDR2 is YYEEEE.

The CDR3: CASLQLDNEKLFF. The CDR3 DNA is TGTGCCAGCCTCCAACTCGATAATGAAAAACTGTTTTTT. This rearrangement joins TRBV28 to TRBJ1-4; D ambiguous. CDR1 is MDHEN and CDR2 is SYDVKM in the germline V gene. V dropped 8 bases and J dropped 4 bases, with 11 bases sitting between them. CDR3 length equals 13 residues. Together with reference TRBV28 and TRBJ1-4, the CDR3 gives the full variable domain: DVKVTQSSRYLVKRTGEKVFLECVQDMDHENMFWYRQDPGLGLRLIYFSYDVKMKEKGDIPEGYSVSREKKERFSLILESASTNQTSMYLCASLQLDNEKLFFGSGTQLSVL.

In DNA, the CDR3 is TGTGCCAGCGCAGTAGGGGTCCCCTACGAGCAGTACTTC. Translation gives CASAVGVPYEQYF. The chain links TRBV25-1 to TRBJ2-7; tentatively, D is TRBD1 (5 bases). Germline loops: CDR1 MGHDK, CDR2 SYGVNS. V shed 8 bases and J shed 2 bases, with 13 bases lying between them. The CDR3 covers 13 residues.

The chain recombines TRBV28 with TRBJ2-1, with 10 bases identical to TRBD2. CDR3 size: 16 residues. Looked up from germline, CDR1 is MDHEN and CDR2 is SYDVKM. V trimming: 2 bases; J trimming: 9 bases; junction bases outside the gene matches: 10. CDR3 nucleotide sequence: TGTGCCAGCAGTTTACCAAAAGGCCCTAGCGGGAGTGAGCAGTTCTTC. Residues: CASSLPKGPSGSEQFF.

CDR3 protein: CASSARSSNTGELFF. CDR3 DNA: TGTGCCAGCAGTGCGAGGAGTTCGAACACCGGGGAGCTGTTTTTT. The chain links TRBV6-1 to TRBJ2-2; D unresolved. Trimming shortened V by 4 bases and J by 0 bases, and 9 bases separated the two germline ends. CDR3 length: 15 amino acids. Germline CDR1 MNHNS, CDR2 SASEGT.

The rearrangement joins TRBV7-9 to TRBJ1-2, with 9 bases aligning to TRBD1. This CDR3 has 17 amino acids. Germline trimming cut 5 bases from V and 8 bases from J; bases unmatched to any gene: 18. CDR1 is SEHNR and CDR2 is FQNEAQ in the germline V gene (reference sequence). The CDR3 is CASSAPGQGTFLGGYTF. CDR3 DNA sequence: TGTGCCAGCAGCGCACCGGGACAGGGTACTTTTTTGGGAGGCTACACCTTC.

The chain's CDR3 is CASSFSHYEQYF. The CDR3 region has the DNA TGTGCCAGCAGTTTCAGTCACTACGAGCAGTACTTC. The gene calls are TRBV28 and TRBJ2-7; D call uncertain. Between the trimmed V and J ends, which lost 3 bases and 3 bases, there was a span of 6 bases. Germline assignment: CDR1 MDHEN and CDR2 SYDVKM. CDR3 length: 12 residues. Supplemented by reference TRBV28 and TRBJ2-7, the full variable domain reads DVKVTQSSRYLVKRTGEKVFLECVQDMDHENMFWYRQDPGLGLRLIYFSYDVKMKEKGDIPEGYSVSREKKERFSLILESASTNQTSMYLCASSFSHYEQYFGPGTRLTVT.

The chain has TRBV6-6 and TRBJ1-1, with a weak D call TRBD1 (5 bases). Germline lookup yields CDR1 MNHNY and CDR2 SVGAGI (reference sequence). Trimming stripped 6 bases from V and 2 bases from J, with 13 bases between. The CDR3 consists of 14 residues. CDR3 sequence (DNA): TGTGCCAGCAGATTCTTGCAGGGCAACACTGAAGCTTTCTTT. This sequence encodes CASRFLQGNTEAFF.

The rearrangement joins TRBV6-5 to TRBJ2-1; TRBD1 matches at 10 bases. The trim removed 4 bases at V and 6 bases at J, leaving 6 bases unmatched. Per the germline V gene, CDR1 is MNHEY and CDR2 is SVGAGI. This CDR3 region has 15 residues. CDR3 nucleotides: TGTGCCAGCAGTTCCGGGACAGGGGCTTCCAATGAGCAGTTCTTC. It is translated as CASSSGTGASNEQFF.

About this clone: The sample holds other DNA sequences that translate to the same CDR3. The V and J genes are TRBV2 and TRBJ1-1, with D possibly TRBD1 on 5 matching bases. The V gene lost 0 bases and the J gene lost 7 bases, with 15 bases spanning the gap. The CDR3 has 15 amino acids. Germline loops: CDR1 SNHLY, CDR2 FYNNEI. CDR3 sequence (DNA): TGTGCCAGCAGTGAAGCTCTCAGGGTGCGGTATGAAGCTTTCTTT. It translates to CASSEALRVRYEAFF.

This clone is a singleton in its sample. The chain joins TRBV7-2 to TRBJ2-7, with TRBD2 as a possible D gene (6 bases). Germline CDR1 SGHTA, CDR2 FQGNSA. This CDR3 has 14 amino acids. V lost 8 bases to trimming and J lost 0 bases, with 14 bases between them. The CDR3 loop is CASAMGGRSYEQYF. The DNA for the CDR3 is TGTGCCAGCGCCATGGGAGGCCGCTCCTACGAGCAGTACTTC. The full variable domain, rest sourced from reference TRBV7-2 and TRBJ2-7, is GAGVSQSPSNKVTEKGKDVELRCDPISGHTALYWYRQSLGQGLEFLIYFQGNSAPDKSGLPSDRFSAERTGGSVSTLTIQRTQQEDSAVYLCASAMGGRSYEQYFGPGTRLTVT.

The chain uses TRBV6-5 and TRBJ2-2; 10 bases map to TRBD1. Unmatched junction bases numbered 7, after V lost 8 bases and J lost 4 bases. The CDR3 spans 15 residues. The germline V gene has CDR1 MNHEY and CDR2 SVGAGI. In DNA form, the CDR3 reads TGTGCCAGCCGCTGGGACAGGGGTCGCACCGGGGAGCTGTTTTTT. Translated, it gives CASRWDRGRTGELFF.

CDR3 sequence reads: CASTTAGIETQYF. CDR3 DNA sequence: TGTGCCAGCACTACGGCCGGGATTGAGACCCAGTACTTC. The chain carries TRBV5-5 and TRBJ2-5; tentative D call: TRBD2 (5 bases). Germline CDR1 and CDR2: SGHKS and YYEKEE (reference sequence). The V and J ends lost 6 bases and 5 bases respectively, with 14 bases between them. The CDR3 runs to 13 residues. Complete variable domain (other parts from reference TRBV5-5 and TRBJ2-5): DAGVTQSPTHLIKTRGQQVTLRCSPISGHKSVSWYQQVLGQGPQFIFQYYEKEERGRGNFPDRFSARQFPNYSSELNVNALLLGDSALYLCASTTAGIETQYFGPGTRLLVL.

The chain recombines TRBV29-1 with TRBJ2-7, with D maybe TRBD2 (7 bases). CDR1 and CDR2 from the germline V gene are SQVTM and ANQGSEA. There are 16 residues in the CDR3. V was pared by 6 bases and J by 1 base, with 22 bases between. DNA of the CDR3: TGCAGCGTCGGGAGGCCTAGGGGGGGCCCATCCTACGAGCAGTACTTC. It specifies CSVGRPRGGPSYEQYF.